This T cell receptor beta chain emerged from a study of T cell clones after liver transplantation. Study as a whole: Three of the eight recipients were HCV-positive; the rest had non-autoimmune, non-viral transplant indications. The study's findings and limits: Migration into the graft, not deletion, may explain lost graft donor-reactive T cells. Low donor cell numbers restricted donor-reactive repertoire measurement in a couple of subjects.

This CDR3 is 13 amino acids long. Germline assignment: CDR1 SQVTM and CDR2 ANQGSEA. Trimming left V 4 bases short and J 4 bases short, with 11 bases between. This table comes from immunoSEQ multiplex PCR, and its TCRdb copy is limited to in-frame clones, with some not included. This sample has approximately 65,000 clones, with nearly 95% found just once. This clone came up a few times. The antigen remains unidentified. CD3+CD4+ and CD3+CD8+ cells were FACS-sorted from thawed unstimulated PBMCs. The sample in question was CD4+ T cells from blood, obtained about 25 months after liver transplant. This chain connects TRBV29-1 to TRBJ1-3; D remains ambiguous. The source is a human patient who received a liver transplant. Some T cells here may be from the graft donor. The CDR3 protein is CSVGEGDGNTIYF. The CDR3 coding sequence is TGCAGCGTTGGGGAGGGCGACGGAAACACCATATATTTT.